A selection of T cell receptor beta chains follows, all from one sample in a study of cytotoxic CD8 clonotypes in ibrutinib-treated CLL. Sequencing was performed with immunoSEQ multiplex PCR; in TCRdb, only in-frame clones are kept and a portion is missing. Found here are roughly 220,000 clones, 70% to 75% of them singletons; the top ten hold 5.9%. Specimen: PBMCs, collected after 12 months of ibrutinib treatment. The receptors originated from a human donor with chronic lymphocytic leukemia. The CDR3 runs from the conserved cysteine through the conserved F or W. The D gene is left open where the match is weak. Clone size appears in some rows only: once, few, many, or a class for an expanded clone.

>-|TRBV19|TRBJ1-6|TRBD1
CASSIQGANSPLHF
TGTGCCAGTAGTATCCAGGGGGCCAATTCACCCCTCCACTTT
>-|TRBV28|TRBJ1-5|-
CASSLPVRKPQHF
TGTGCCAGCAGTTTACCGGTGAGAAAGCCCCAGCATTTT
>-|TRBV11-3|TRBJ1-1|TRBD1
CASSTGGSLNTEAFF
TGTGCCAGCAGCACAGGGGGGAGTCTGAACACTGAAGCTTTCTTT
>once|TRBV6-5|TRBJ2-1|TRBD2
CASSYERLAVEQFF
TGTGCCAGCAGTTACGAGAGACTAGCTGTTGAGCAGTTCTTC
>-|TRBV9|TRBJ2-5|TRBD2
CASSVAGLAGETQYF
TGTGCCAGCAGCGTAGCCGGACTAGCGGGGGAGACCCAGTACTTC
>-|TRBV9|TRBJ1-6|TRBD1
CASSAGQGASSPLHF
TGTGCCAGCAGCGCCGGACAGGGTGCCAGTTCACCCCTCCACTTT
>few|TRBV7-7|TRBJ2-1|TRBD1
CASSLDRGRNEQFF
TGTGCTAGCAGCTTAGACAGGGGGCGGAATGAGCAGTTCTTC
>many|TRBV19|TRBJ1-2|TRBD1
CARGQGDGYTF
TGTGCCAGGGGACAGGGGGACGGCTACACCTTC
>-|TRBV6-1|TRBJ1-5|TRBD1
CASVQGAGGNQPQHF
TGTGCCAGCGTACAGGGGGCAGGGGGCAATCAGCCCCAGCATTTT
>few|TRBV5-1|TRBJ2-1|-
CASSLTVQGSYNEQFF
TGCGCCAGCAGCTTGACAGTTCAGGGGTCCTACAATGAGCAGTTCTTC
>-|TRBV25-1|TRBJ1-1|-
CASSEWQAIEAFF
TGTGCCAGCAGTGAATGGCAGGCGATCGAAGCTTTCTTT
>once|TRBV19|TRBJ2-2|TRBD2
CASIPRGSANTGELFF
TGTGCCAGTATTCCCCGCGGGAGTGCGAACACCGGGGAGCTGTTTTTT
>-|TRBV29-1|TRBJ2-5|-
CSVVVETQYF
TGCAGCGTTGTTGTCGAGACCCAGTACTTC
>few|TRBV30|TRBJ1-5|TRBD1
CALGQGVNSNQPQHF
TGTGCCCTGGGACAGGGTGTAAATAGCAATCAGCCCCAGCATTTT
>few|TRBV4-2|TRBJ1-2|-
CASSQDILGGYTF
TGTGCCAGCAGCCAAGATATTCTCGGTGGCTACACCTTC
>-|TRBV7-3|TRBJ2-1|-
CASSLKRQHSNEQFF
TGTGCCAGCAGCTTAAAGAGACAGCACTCTAATGAGCAGTTCTTC
>-|TRBV21-1|TRBJ2-1|-
CGAGASYNEQFF
TGTGGGGCAGGGGCATCCTACAATGAGCAGTTCTTC
>-|TRBV29-1|TRBJ1-1|TRBD1
CSVGTGPNTEAFF
TGCAGCGTGGGGACAGGACCGAACACTGAAGCTTTCTTT
>many|TRBV7-3|TRBJ1-1|-
CASSTRGSGFGTEAFF
TGTGCCAGCAGCACCAGGGGTAGCGGGTTTGGCACTGAAGCTTTCTTT
>few|TRBV6-6|TRBJ2-3|TRBD1
CASSYQGEDTQYF
TGTGCCAGCAGTTACCAGGGGGAGGATACGCAGTATTTT
>-|TRBV7-9|TRBJ2-7|-
CASSLDPRRASSYEQYF
TGTGCCAGCAGCTTAGATCCGCGGAGGGCCAGCTCCTACGAGCAGTACTTC
>-|TRBV30|TRBJ1-4|-
CAWSGRGPRDEKLFF
TGTGCCTGGAGTGGAAGGGGCCCTAGGGATGAAAAACTGTTTTTT
>-|TRBV30|TRBJ1-5|-
CAWSVPGALSNQPQHF
TGTGCCTGGAGTGTCCCCGGGGCACTTAGCAATCAGCCCCAGCATTTT
>few|TRBV7-9|TRBJ1-2|TRBD1
CASRQRPGQGAGGYTF
TGTGCCAGCAGGCAAAGGCCGGGACAGGGGGCCGGTGGCTACACCTTC
>-|TRBV4-2|TRBJ2-3|-
CASSQGVTGADTQYF
TGTGCCAGCAGCCAAGGGGTGACCGGGGCTGATACGCAGTATTTT
>-|TRBV4-2|TRBJ1-5|-
CASSQGGISNQPQHF
TGTGCCAGCAGCCAGGGAGGGATTAGCAATCAGCCCCAGCATTTT
>few|TRBV2|TRBJ2-7|-
CASSDSYEQYF
TGTGCCAGCAGTGATTCCTACGAGCAGTACTTC
>-|TRBV6-5|TRBJ1-5|-
CASRRGGGGQPQHF
TGTGCCAGCAGGCGCGGGGGCGGAGGTCAGCCCCAGCATTTT
>-|TRBV5-6|TRBJ1-4|-
CASSFKRATNEKLFF
TGTGCCAGCAGCTTTAAAAGAGCAACTAATGAAAAACTGTTTTTT
>-|TRBV28|TRBJ2-1|TRBD2
CASSPRGAGGFDEQFF
TGTGCCAGCAGTCCCCGGGGAGCGGGAGGGTTCGATGAGCAGTTCTTC
>few|TRBV6-5|TRBJ2-7|TRBD1
CASSYGGTGNYEQYF
TGTGCCAGCAGTTACGGAGGGACAGGCAACTACGAGCAGTACTTC
>-|TRBV7-2|TRBJ1-3|-
CASSPKEGAGNTIYF
TGTGCCAGCAGCCCGAAGGAAGGGGCCGGAAACACCATATATTTT
>-|TRBV27|TRBJ1-2|-
CASSLTLTAPGYTF
TGTGCCAGCAGTTTAACCCTGACCGCACCTGGCTACACCTTC
>-|TRBV6-1|TRBJ2-5|-
CASSYAWGETQYF
TGTGCCAGCAGCTACGCCTGGGGAGAGACCCAGTACTTC
>-|TRBV11-1|TRBJ2-1|TRBD2
CASSRGGLAGGNNEQFF
TGTGCCAGCAGCAGAGGCGGGCTAGCGGGGGGAAACAATGAGCAGTTCTTC
>-|TRBV5-1|TRBJ2-1|TRBD2
CASSWGLAGGLYNEQFF
TGCGCCAGCAGCTGGGGACTAGCGGGAGGACTCTACAATGAGCAGTTCTTC
>few|TRBV11-3|TRBJ1-2|-
CASSLGDQQGYTF
TGTGCCAGCAGCTTAGGGGACCAACAAGGCTACACCTTC
>-|TRBV13|TRBJ1-2|-
CASSLYTDNYGYTF
TGTGCCAGCAGCTTATACACAGATAACTATGGCTACACCTTC
>-|TRBV29-1|TRBJ2-7|TRBD2
CSVSGAGSYEQYF
TGCAGCGTTAGCGGGGCCGGCTCCTACGAGCAGTACTTC
>once|TRBV2|TRBJ2-1|-
CASNRQRTGNEQFF
TGTGCCAGCAATCGACAGAGGACGGGCAATGAGCAGTTCTTC
>-|TRBV6-5|TRBJ2-5|TRBD1
CASSYPEGQGEETQYF
TGTGCCAGCAGTTACCCAGAGGGACAGGGGGAGGAGACCCAGTACTTC
>-|TRBV19|TRBJ2-1|TRBD2
CASVTSGSMNEQFF
TGTGCCAGTGTGACTAGCGGGAGTATGAATGAGCAGTTCTTC
>-|TRBV30|TRBJ1-5|-
CAWSVSQGPGQPQHF
TGTGCCTGGAGTGTCTCTCAGGGGCCAGGACAGCCCCAGCATTTT
>-|TRBV30|TRBJ2-7|-
CAWSRGSYEQYF
TGTGCCTGGAGCAGGGGCTCCTACGAGCAGTACTTC
>-|TRBV6-5|TRBJ2-7|-
CASSPQESSYEQYF
TGTGCCAGCAGTCCTCAGGAGTCCTCCTACGAGCAGTACTTC
>-|TRBV28|TRBJ1-3|-
CASSTGTSGNTIYF
TGTGCCAGCAGTACAGGTACCTCTGGAAACACCATATATTTT
>-|TRBV18|TRBJ2-1|TRBD2
CASSPPGGLSYNEQFF
TGTGCCAGCTCACCACCGGGAGGGCTATCCTACAATGAGCAGTTCTTC
>-|TRBV5-6|TRBJ2-3|-
CASSSGPQGTQYF
TGTGCCAGCAGCTCCGGTCCGCAAGGGACGCAGTATTTT
>-|TRBV19|TRBJ1-5|-
CASRTAGTGQPQHF
TGTGCCAGTAGAACCGCAGGGACGGGTCAGCCCCAGCATTTT
>-|TRBV7-2|TRBJ1-2|-
CTSSLGIAGYTF
TGTACCAGCAGCTTAGGAATAGCCGGCTACACCTTC
>-|TRBV6-1|TRBJ2-1|TRBD2
CASSASGGVSYNEQFF
TGTGCCAGCAGTGCCAGCGGGGGGGTATCCTACAATGAGCAGTTCTTC
>once|TRBV19|TRBJ1-4|TRBD1
CASRQDRANEKLFF
TGTGCCAGTAGACAAGACAGGGCTAATGAAAAACTGTTTTTT
>-|TRBV2|TRBJ2-5|-
CASRSLRGGAETQYF
TGTGCCAGCAGATCGTTAAGGGGGGGCGCCGAGACCCAGTACTTC
>few|TRBV7-8|TRBJ2-1|-
CASSLARGNNEQFF
TGTGCCAGCAGCTTAGCTCGCGGGAACAATGAGCAGTTCTTC
>-|TRBV6-6|TRBJ1-1|-
CASSWQGDNTEAFF
TGTGCCAGCAGTTGGCAGGGAGATAACACTGAAGCTTTCTTT
>-|TRBV6-5|TRBJ2-7|TRBD1
CASSAGTGGGEQYF
TGTGCCAGCAGTGCCGGGACAGGGGGGGGCGAGCAGTACTTC
>-|TRBV6-6|TRBJ2-2|TRBD2
CASSRGGWTGELFF
TGTGCCAGCAGCCGCGGGGGGTGGACCGGGGAGCTGTTTTTT
>-|TRBV6-6|TRBJ2-7|TRBD1
CASSFGQGEQYF
TGTGCCAGCAGTTTTGGACAGGGTGAGCAGTACTTC